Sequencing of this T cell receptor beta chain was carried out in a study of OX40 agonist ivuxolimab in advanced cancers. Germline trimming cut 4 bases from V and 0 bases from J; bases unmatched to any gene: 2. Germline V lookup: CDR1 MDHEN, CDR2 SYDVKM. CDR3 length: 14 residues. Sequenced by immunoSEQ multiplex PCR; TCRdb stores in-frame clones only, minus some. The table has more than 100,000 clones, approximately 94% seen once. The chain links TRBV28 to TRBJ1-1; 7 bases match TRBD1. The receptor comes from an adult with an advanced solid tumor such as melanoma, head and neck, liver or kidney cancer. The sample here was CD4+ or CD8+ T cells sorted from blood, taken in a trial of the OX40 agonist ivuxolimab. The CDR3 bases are TGTGCCAGCAGTTCGGGACAGCTGAACACTGAAGCTTTCTTT. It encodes CASSSGQLNTEAFF.